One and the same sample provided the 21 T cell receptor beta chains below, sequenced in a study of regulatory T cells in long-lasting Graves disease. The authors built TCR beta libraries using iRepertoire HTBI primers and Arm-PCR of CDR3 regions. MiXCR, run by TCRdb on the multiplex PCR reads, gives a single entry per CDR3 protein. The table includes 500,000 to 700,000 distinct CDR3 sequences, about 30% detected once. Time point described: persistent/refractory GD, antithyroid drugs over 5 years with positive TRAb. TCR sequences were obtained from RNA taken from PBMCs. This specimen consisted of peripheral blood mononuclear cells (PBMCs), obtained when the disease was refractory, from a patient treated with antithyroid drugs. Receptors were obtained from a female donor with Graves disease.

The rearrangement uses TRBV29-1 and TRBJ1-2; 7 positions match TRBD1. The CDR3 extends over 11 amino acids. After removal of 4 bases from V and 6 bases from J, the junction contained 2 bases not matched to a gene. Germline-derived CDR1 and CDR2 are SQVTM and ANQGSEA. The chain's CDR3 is CSVGTGDGYTF. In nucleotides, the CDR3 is TGCAGCGTTGGAACAGGGGATGGCTACACCTTC.

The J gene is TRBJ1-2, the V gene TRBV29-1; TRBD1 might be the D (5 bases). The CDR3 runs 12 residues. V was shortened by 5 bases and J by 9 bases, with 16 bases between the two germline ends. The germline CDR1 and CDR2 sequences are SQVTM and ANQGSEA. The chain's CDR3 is CSVTERGESYTF. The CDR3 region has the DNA TGCAGCGTTACCGAACGGGGGGAGAGCTACACCTTC.

The CDR3 DNA sequence: TGTGCCAGCAGCGTAGTGGCCAGCGGGACCTACGAGCAGTACTTC. This gives the protein CASSVVASGTYEQYF. The J gene is TRBJ2-7, the V gene TRBV9; TRBD2 matches at 7 bases. The germline gives CDR1 SGDLS, CDR2 YYNGEE. V dropped 0 bases and J dropped 2; count of bases not matched to a gene: 5. The CDR3 runs 15 residues. Variable domain in full (rest from reference TRBV9 and TRBJ2-7): DSGVTQTPKHLITATGQRVTLRCSPRSGDLSVYWYQQSLDQGLQFLIQYYNGEERAKGNILERFSAQQFPDLHSELNLSSLELGDSALYFCASSVVASGTYEQYFGPGTRLTVT.

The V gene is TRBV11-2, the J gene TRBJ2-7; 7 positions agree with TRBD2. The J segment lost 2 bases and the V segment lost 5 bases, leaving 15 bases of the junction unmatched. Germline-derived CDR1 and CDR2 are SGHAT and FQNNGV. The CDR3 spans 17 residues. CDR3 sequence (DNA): TGTGCCAGCAGCACCCGAAGGACGCGGGAGCTTGCCTACGAGCAGTACTTC. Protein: CASSTRRTRELAYEQYF.

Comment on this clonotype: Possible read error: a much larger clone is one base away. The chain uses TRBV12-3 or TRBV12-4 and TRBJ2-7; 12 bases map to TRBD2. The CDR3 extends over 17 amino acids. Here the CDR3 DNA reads TGTGCCAGCAGTTTAACTAGCGGGAGGCTGAGCTCCTACGGGCAGTACTTC. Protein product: CASSLTSGRLSSYGQYF.

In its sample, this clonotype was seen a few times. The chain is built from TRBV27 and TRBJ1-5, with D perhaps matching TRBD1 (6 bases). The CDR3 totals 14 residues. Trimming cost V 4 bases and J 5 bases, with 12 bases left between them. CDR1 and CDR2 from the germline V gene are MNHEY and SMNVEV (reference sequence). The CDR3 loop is CASSYRVGYQPQHF. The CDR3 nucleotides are TGTGCCAGCAGTTACAGGGTGGGATATCAGCCCCAGCATTTT.

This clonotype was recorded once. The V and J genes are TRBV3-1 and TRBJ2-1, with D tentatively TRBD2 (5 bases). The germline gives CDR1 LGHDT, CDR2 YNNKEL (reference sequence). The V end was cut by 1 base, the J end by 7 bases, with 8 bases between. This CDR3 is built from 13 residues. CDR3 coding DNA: TGTGCCAGCAGCCAAGTTACGGGGAATGAGCAGTTCTTC. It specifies CASSQVTGNEQFF.

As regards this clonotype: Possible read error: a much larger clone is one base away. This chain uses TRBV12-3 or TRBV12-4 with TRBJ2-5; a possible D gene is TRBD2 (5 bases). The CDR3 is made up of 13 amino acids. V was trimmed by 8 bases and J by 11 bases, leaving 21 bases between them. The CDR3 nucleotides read TGTGCCAGCGGCCAGCGGACCTACAATGAGCAGTACTTC. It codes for CASGQRTYNEQYF.

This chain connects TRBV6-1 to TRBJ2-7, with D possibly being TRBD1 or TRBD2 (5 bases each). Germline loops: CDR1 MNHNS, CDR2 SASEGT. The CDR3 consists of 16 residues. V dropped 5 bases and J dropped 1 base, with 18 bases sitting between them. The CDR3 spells CASSPLVGTVSYEQYF. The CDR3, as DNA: TGTGCCAGCAGTCCCCTGGTAGGGACGGTGTCCTACGAGCAGTACTTC.

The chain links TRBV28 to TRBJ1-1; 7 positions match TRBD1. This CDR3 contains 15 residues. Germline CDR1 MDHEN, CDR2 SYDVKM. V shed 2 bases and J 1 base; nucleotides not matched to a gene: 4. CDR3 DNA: TGTGCCAGCAGTTTACCGGGACAGAAGAACACTGAAGCTTTCTTT. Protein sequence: CASSLPGQKNTEAFF. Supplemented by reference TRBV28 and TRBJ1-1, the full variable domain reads DVKVTQSSRYLVKRTGEKVFLECVQDMDHENMFWYRQDPGLGLRLIYFSYDVKMKEKGDIPEGYSVSREKKERFSLILESASTNQTSMYLCASSLPGQKNTEAFFGQGTRLTVV.

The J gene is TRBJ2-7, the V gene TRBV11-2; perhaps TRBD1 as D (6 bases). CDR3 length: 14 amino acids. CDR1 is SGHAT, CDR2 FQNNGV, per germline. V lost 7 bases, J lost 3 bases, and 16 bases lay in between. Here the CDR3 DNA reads TGTGCCAGCAAGGACAGTAGCCCTCTCTACGAGCAGTACTTC. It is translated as CASKDSSPLYEQYF.

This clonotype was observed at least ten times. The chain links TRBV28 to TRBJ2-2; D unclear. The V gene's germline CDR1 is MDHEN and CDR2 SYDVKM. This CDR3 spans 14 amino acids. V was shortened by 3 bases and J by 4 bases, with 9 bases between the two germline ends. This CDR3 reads CASSFFRGTGELFF. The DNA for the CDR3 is TGTGCCAGCAGTTTTTTCCGCGGCACCGGGGAGCTGTTTTTT.

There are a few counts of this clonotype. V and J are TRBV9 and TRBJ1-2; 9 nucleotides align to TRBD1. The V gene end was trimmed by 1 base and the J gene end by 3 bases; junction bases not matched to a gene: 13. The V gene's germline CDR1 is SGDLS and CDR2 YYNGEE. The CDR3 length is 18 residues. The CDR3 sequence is CASSVTRAPRTGDYGYTF. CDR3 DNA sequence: TGTGCCAGCAGCGTAACGCGTGCCCCGCGGACAGGGGACTATGGCTACACCTTC.

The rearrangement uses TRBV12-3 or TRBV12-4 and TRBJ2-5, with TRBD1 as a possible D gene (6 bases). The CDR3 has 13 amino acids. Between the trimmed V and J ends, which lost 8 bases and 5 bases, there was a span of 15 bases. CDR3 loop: CASSAGAGETQYF. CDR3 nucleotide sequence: TGTGCCAGCTCCGCAGGGGCAGGGGAGACCCAGTACTTC.

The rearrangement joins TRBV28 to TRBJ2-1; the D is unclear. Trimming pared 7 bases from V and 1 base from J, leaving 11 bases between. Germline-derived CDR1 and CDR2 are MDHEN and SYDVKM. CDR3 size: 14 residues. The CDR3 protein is CASNLAVSYNEQFF. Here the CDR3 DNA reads TGTGCCAGCAATCTGGCGGTTTCCTACAATGAGCAGTTCTTC.

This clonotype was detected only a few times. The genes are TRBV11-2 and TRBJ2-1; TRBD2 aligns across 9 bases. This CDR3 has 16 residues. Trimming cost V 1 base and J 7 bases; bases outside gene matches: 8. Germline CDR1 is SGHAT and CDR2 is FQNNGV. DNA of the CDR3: TGTGCCAGCAGCTTAGGAGCGGGAGGTGTTGAGAATGAGCAGTTCTTC. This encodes CASSLGAGGVENEQFF.

The chain's CDR3 is CASSSRTRGTGELFF. CDR3 coding DNA: TGTGCCAGCAGCTCCCGGACTAGGGGCACCGGGGAGCTGTTTTTT. This chain joins TRBV11-2 and TRBJ2-2; TRBD2 matches 7 bases. Germline V gene data show CDR1 as SGHAT and CDR2 as FQNNGV. CDR3 length: 15 amino acids. The junction had 6 bases not matched to a gene; V was cut back by 4 bases and J by 4 bases. Together with reference TRBV11-2 and TRBJ2-2, the CDR3 gives the full variable domain: EAGVAQSPRYKIIEKRQSVAFWCNPISGHATLYWYQQILGQGPKLLIQFQNNGVVDDSQLPKDRFSAERLKGVDSTLKIQPAKLEDSAVYLCASSSRTRGTGELFFGEGSRLTVL.

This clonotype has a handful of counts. The CDR3 reads CATSRGGVEETQYF. The DNA for the CDR3 is TGTGCCACCAGCAGAGGAGGGGTCGAAGAGACCCAGTACTTC. V and J are TRBV15 and TRBJ2-5; the D gene could be TRBD1 or TRBD2 (5 bases each). The CDR3 runs to 14 residues. CDR1 is LNHNV, CDR2 YYDKDF, per germline (reference sequence). Trimming cost V 1 base and J 3 bases, with 9 bases left between them. Based on the CDR3 plus reference TRBV15 and TRBJ2-5, the full variable domain is DAMVIQNPRYQVTQFGKPVTLSCSQTLNHNVMYWYQQKSSQAPKLLFHYYDKDFNNEADTPDNFQSRRPNTSFCFLDIRSPGLGDTAMYLCATSRGGVEETQYFGPGTRLLVL.

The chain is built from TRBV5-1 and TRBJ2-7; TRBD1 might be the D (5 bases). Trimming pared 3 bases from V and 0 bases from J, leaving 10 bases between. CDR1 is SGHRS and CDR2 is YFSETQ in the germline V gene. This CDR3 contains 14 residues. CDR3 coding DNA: TGCGCCAGCAGCTCCGACAGCAACTCCTACGAGCAGTACTTC. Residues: CASSSDSNSYEQYF.

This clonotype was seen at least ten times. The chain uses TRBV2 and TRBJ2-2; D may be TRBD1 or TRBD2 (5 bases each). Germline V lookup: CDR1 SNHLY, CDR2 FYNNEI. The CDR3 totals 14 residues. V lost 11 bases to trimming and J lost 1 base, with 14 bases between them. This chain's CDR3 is CAHTTGRNTGELFF. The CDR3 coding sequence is TGTGCCCATACGACGGGGCGGAACACCGGGGAGCTGTTTTTT.

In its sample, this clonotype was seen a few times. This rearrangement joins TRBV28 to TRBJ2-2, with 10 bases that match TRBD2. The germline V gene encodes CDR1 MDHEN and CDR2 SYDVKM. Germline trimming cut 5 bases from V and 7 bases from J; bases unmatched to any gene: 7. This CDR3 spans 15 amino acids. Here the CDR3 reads CASSGPSGRFGELFF. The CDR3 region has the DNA TGTGCCAGCAGTGGCCCTAGCGGGAGATTCGGGGAGCTGTTTTTT.